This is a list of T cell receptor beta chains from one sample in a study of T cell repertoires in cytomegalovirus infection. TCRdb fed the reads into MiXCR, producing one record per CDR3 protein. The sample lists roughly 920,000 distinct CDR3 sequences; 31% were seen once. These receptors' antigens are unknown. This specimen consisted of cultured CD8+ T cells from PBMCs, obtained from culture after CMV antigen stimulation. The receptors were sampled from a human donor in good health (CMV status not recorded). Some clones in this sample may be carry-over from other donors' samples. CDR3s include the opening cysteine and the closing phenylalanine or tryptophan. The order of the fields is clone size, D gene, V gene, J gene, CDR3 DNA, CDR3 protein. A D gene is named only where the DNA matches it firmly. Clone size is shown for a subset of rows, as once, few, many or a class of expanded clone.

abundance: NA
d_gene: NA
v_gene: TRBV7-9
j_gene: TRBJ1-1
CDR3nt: TGTGCCAGCAGCCCCGAGGCTACAGGATACACTGAAGCTTTCTTT
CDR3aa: CASSPEATGYTEAFF

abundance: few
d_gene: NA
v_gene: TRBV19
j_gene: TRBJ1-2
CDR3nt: TGTGCCAGTAGTACCCCGGACCGATATGGCTACACCTTC
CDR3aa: CASSTPDRYGYTF

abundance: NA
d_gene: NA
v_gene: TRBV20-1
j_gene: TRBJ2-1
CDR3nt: TGCAGTGCTAGGACTAGTCGATCGGGGAATGAGCAGTTCTTC
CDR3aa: CSARTSRSGNEQFF

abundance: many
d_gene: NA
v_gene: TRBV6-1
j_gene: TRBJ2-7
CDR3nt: TGTGCCAGCAGTGAACCTACCGACCCCAGGGGATTAACCTACGAGCAGTACTTC
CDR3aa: CASSEPTDPRGLTYEQYF

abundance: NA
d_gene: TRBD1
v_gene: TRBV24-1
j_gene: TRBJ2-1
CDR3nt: TGTGCCACCAGCCCAGGGGGCGCTCCCGGCAATGAGCAGTTCTTC
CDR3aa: CATSPGGAPGNEQFF

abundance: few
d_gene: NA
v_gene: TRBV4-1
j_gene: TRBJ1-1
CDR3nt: TGCGCCAGCAGTTCTACGCCCAGGGGATATACTGAAGCTTTCTTT
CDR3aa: CASSSTPRGYTEAFF

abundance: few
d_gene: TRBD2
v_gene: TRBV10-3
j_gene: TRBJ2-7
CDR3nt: TGTGCCATCAGGTCTAGCGGAGACTCCTACGAGCAGTACTTC
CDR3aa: CAIRSSGDSYEQYF

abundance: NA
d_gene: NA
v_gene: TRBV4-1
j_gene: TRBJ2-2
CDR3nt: TGCGCCAGCAGCCTACACCCCGACACTTCGAACACCGGGGAGCTGTTTTTT
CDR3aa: CASSLHPDTSNTGELFF

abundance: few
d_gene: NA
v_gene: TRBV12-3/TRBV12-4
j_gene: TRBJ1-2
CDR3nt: TGTGCCAGCAGTTTAGTAGAGAGCGTGTTCGGCTATGGCTACACCTTC
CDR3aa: CASSLVESVFGYGYTF

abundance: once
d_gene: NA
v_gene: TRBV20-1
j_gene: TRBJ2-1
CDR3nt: TGCAGTGCTAGAGATTCGTGGGGGGCCTACAATGAGCAGTTCTTC
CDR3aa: CSARDSWGAYNEQFF

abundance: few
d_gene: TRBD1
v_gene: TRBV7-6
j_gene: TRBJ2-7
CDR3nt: TGTGCCAGCAGCTTGACCGGGACAGGGCTGTACGAGCAGTACTTC
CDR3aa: CASSLTGTGLYEQYF

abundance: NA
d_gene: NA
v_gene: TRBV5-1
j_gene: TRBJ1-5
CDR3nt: TGCGCCAGCAGCTTGTTGGGGGGTTACCAGCCCCAGCATTTT
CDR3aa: CASSLLGGYQPQHF

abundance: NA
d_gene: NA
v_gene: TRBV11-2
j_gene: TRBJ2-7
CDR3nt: TGTGCCAGCAGCCCATATTTCCGGGAATACCCCTACGAGCAGTACTTC
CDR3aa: CASSPYFREYPYEQYF

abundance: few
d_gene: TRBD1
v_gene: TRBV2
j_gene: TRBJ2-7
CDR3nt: TGTGCCGGAAGGACAGGAGGCTACGAGCAGTACTTC
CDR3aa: CAGRTGGYEQYF

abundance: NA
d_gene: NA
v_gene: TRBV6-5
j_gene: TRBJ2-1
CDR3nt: TGTGCCTGCAGTTACTCGATGGCGGGCTCCTACAATGAGCAGTTCTTC
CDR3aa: CACSYSMAGSYNEQFF

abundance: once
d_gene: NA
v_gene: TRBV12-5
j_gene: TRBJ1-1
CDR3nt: TGTGCTAGTGGTTTGCTAGGGCGTGAAGCTTTCTTT
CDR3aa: CASGLLGREAFF

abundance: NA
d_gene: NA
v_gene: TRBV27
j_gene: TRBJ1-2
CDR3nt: TGTGCCAGCAGCCACGGGACGGAGCCTATCGCCTTC
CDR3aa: CASSHGTEPIAF

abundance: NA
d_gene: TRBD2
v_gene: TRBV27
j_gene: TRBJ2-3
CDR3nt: TGTACCAGCAGTCCTCTAGCGGGGGCGTACACAGATACGCAGTATTTT
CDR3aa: CTSSPLAGAYTDTQYF

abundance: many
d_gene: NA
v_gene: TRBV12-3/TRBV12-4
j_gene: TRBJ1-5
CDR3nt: TGTGCCAGCAGTTTGGGAAACAGCAATCAGCCCCAGCATTTT
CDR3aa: CASSLGNSNQPQHF

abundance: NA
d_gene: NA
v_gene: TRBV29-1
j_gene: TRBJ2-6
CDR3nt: TGCAGCGCCGCGGACAGTAGCTCTGGGGCCAACGTCCTGACTTTC
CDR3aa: CSAADSSSGANVLTF

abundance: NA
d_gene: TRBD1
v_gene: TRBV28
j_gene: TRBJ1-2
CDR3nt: TGTGCCAGCAGATTAGCGTGGACAGGGCCTAACTATGGCTACACCTTC
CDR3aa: CASRLAWTGPNYGYTF

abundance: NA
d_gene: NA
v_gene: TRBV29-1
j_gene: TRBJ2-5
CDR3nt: TGCAGCGTTGAAGAGCCCCTCCGGGAGACCCAGTACTTC
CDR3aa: CSVEEPLRETQYF

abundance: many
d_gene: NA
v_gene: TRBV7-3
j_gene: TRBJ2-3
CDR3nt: TGTGCCAGCAGCTCGGGACCGCTCACAGATACGCAGTATTTT
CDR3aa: CASSSGPLTDTQYF

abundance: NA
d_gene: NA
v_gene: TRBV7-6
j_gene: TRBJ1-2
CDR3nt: TGTGCCAGCAGCTCCGGGGGGGGGTTTCGCTATGGCTACACCTTC
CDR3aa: CASSSGGGFRYGYTF

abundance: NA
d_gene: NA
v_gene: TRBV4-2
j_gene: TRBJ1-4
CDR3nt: TGTGCCAGCAGCCAAAGAGGGAAAGAAAAACTGTTTTTT
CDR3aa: CASSQRGKEKLFF

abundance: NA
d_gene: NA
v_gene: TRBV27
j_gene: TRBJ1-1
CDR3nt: TGTGCCAGCAGTCAGGGTTTTGGCACTGAAGCTTTCTTT
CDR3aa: CASSQGFGTEAFF

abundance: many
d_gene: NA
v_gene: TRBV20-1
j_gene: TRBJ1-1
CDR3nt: TGCAGTGCTAAAGAGGAGGGTTACACTGAAGCTTTCTTT
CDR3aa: CSAKEEGYTEAFF

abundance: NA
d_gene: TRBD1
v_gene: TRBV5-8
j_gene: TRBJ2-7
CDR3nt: TGCGCCAGCAGCGCCCCGGACAGGGGGCACGAGCAGTACTTC
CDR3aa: CASSAPDRGHEQYF

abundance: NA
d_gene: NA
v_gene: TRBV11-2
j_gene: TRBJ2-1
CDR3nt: TGTGCCAGCAGCTTAAGGTCTCAGAGCTCCTACAATGAGCAGTTCTTC
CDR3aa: CASSLRSQSSYNEQFF

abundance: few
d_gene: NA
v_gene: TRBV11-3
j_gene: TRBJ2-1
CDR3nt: TGTGCCAGCAGCGAGACCTCAGGTAGCAATGAGCAGTTCTTC
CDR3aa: CASSETSGSNEQFF

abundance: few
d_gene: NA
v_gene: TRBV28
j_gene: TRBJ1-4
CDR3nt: TGTGCCAGCAGTTCGCCCGATGCCGCAACTAATGAAAAACTGTTTTTT
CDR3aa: CASSSPDAATNEKLFF

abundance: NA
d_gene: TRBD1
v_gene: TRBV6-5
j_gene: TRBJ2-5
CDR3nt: TGTGCCAGCAGTTCCCCGGACAGGGAGACCCAGTACTTC
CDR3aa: CASSSPDRETQYF

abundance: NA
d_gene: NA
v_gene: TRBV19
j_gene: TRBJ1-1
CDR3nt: TGTGCCAGTAGTATAGGCAAGGAGGGAATGGTGAACACTGAAGCTTTCTTT
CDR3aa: CASSIGKEGMVNTEAFF

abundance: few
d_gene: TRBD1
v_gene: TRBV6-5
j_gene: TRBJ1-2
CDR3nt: TGTGCCAGCACCCCGACAGGGGTATCCTATGGCTACACCTTC
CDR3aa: CASTPTGVSYGYTF

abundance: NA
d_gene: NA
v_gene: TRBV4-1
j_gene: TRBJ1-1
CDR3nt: TGCGCCAGCAGCCTCAGTGCCGGGGTAGGCACTGAAGCTTTCTTT
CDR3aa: CASSLSAGVGTEAFF

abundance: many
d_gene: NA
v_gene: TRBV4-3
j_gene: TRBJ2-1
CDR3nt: TGCGCCAGCAGCCAAGTGTTGACGGCTGGGAGTGAGCAGTTCTTC
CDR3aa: CASSQVLTAGSEQFF

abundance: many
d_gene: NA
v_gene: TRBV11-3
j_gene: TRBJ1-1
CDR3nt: TGTGCCAGCAGCTTAGATAGGGGGTCAGGGAACACTGAAGCTTTCTTT
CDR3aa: CASSLDRGSGNTEAFF

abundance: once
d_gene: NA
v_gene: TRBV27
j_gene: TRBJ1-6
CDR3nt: TGTGCCAGCAGTCGGACAGCAGACAATTCACCCCTCCACTTT
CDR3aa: CASSRTADNSPLHF

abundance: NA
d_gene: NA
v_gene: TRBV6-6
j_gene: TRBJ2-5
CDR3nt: TGTGCCAGCAACGCTCTTACAGGGAGCCATGAGACCCAGTACTTC
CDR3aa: CASNALTGSHETQYF

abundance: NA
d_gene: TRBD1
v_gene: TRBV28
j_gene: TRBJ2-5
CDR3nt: TGTGCCAGCAGTTTTACCGGACAGGATTGGCAAGAGACCCAGTACTTC
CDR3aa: CASSFTGQDWQETQYF

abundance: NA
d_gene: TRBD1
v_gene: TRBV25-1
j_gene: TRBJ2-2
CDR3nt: TGTGCCAGCAGTGACCGACAGGGTAGGACCGGGGAGCTGTTTTTT
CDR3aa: CASSDRQGRTGELFF

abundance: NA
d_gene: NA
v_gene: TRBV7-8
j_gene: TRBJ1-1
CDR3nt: TGTGCCAGCAGCTTAAAATCGGATGGCACTGAAGCTTTCTTT
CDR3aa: CASSLKSDGTEAFF

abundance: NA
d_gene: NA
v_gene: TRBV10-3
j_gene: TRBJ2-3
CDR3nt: TGTGCCTTCAGTGAACTTCGCACAGATACGCAGTATTTT
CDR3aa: CAFSELRTDTQYF

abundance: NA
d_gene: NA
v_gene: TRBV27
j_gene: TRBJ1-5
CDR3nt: TGTGCCAGCAGACCTCAGAAGTTTAGCAATCAGCCCCAGCATTTT
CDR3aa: CASRPQKFSNQPQHF

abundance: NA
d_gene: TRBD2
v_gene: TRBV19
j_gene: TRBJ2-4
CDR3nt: TGTGCCAGTAGTAGTAGCGGGGGAGACATTCAGTACTTC
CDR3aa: CASSSSGGDIQYF

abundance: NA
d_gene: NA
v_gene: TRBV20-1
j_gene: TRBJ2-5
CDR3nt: TGCAGTGCAGTGCCCCTTGGGGAACAAGAGACCCAGTACTTC
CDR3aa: CSAVPLGEQETQYF

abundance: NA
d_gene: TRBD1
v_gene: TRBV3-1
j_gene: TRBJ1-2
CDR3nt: TGTGCCAGCAGCCAAGAAAGAGGGACAGTTAACTATGGCTACACCTTC
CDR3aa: CASSQERGTVNYGYTF

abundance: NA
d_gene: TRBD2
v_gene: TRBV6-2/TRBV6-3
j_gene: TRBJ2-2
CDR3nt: TGTGCCAGCAGGAACGGGGGGGCCCGGGAGCTGTTTTTT
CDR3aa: CASRNGGARELFF